A selection of T cell receptor beta chains follows, all from one sample in a study of shared clonotypes between healthy human individuals. Some clones are missing from TCRdb's copy, which holds only in-frame ones; the method was immunoSEQ multiplex PCR. This sample has roughly 500,000 clones, with over 65% found just once. The sequencing sample was made of PBMCs. These receptors originate from a woman in her thirties or forties in good health. Some clones in this sample may be carry-over from other donors' samples. Each CDR3 is given without its conserved first and last residue. Fields, in order: V gene, J gene, CDR3 length, CDR3 protein.

TRBV18	TRBJ2-5	12	ASSPPSAVETQY
TRBV28	TRBJ2-5	14	ASSLVSGRGPRTQY
TRBV15	TRBJ1-4	11	ATSRDRYEKLF
TRBV10-3	TRBJ2-1	17	AISTGGSSSGRLYNEQF
TRBV27	TRBJ2-1	12	ASGDWRSYNEQF
TRBV6-1	TRBJ1-5	11	ASSGRWDQPQH
TRBV11-3	TRBJ2-3	13	ASSLGASSTDTQY
TRBV29-1	TRBJ2-3	12	SVERRELGDTQY
TRBV19	TRBJ2-1	12	ASSNRQGGNEQF
TRBV9	TRBJ1-1	11	ASSSKPTGEAF
TRBV7-2	TRBJ1-4	13	ASSPTGETNEKLF
TRBV7-3	TRBJ2-1	13	ASSIIAGSYNEQF
TRBV7-9	TRBJ2-7	13	ASSVGTPTTYEQY
TRBV10-3	TRBJ1-1	12	ATIKQGSDTEAF